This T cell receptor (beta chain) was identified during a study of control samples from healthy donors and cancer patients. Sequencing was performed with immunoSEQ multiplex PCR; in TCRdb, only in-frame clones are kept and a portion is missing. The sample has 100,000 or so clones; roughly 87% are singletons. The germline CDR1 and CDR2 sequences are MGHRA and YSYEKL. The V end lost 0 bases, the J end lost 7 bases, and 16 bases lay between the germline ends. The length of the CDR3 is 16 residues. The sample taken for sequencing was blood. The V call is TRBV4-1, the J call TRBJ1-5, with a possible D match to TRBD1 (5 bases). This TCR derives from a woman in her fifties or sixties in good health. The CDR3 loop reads CASSQDLPGRDQPQHF. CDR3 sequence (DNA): TGCGCCAGCAGCCAAGATCTTCCGGGGCGTGACCAGCCCCAGCATTTT.